This TCR beta chain was profiled in a study of tumor-infiltrating lymphocytes in glioblastoma multiforme. Germline V lookup: CDR1 DFQATT, CDR2 SNEGSKA (reference sequence). The V gene lost 3 bases and the J gene lost 7 bases, with 21 bases spanning the gap. The CDR3 covers 15 residues. Three nested ARM-PCR rounds with V-beta and C-beta primers built TCRB libraries. TCRdb redid the calling of the multiplex PCR reads with MiXCR, one entry per CDR3 protein. The table lists 30,000 or so distinct CDR3 sequences, 50% to 75% of them singletons, with approximately 35% in the top ten. This clonotype is medium-sized (0.01 to 0.1%) in the sample.

The specimen was brain tumor tissue. The clonotype comes from a male donor with glioblastoma. The chain has TRBV20-1 and TRBJ2-5; TRBD2 is a possible D gene (6 bases). In DNA form, the CDR3 reads TGCAGTGCTAGCTTTGGAGGGAGTATTAGTGGGACCCAGTACTTC. Translated: CSASFGGSISGTQYF.